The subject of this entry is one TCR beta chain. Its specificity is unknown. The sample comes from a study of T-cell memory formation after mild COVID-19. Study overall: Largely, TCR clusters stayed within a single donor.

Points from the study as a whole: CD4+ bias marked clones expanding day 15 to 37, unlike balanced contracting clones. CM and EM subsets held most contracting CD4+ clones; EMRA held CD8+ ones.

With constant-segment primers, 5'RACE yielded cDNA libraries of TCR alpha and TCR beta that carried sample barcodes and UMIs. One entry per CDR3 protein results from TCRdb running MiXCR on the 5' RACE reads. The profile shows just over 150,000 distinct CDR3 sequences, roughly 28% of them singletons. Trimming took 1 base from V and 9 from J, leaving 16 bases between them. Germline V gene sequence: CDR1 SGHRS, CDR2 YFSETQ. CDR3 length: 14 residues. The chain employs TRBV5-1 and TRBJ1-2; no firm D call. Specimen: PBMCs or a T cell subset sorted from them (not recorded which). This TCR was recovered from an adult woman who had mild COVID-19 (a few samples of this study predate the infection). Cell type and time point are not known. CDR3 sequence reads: CASSLFRTRSSYTF. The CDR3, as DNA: TGCGCCAGCAGCTTGTTCCGGACCAGATCCAGCTACACCTTC.